This TCR beta chain emerged from a study of patients and donors after allogeneic stem cell transplantation (dated by TCRdb to 2018 to 2021). The library was generated by RT-PCR. The sequencer listed for this sample is NextSeq 550. The public sequencing data were trimmed at Q25 with fastp and processed into clonotypes with MiXCR by TCRdb, which kept only in-frame beta chains. One record per CDR3 amino acid sequence lists the most common genes and DNA. For this sample the table gives 920,000 or so distinct CDR3 sequences, of which approximately 18% were detected only once. Roughly 6.4% of the sample comes from the top ten. Including cysteine and phenylalanine, the CDR3 has 15 amino acids. Only CDR3 DNA remains: 45 bases, in frame from the first base. The V end loses 7 bases and the J end loses 8 bases, and a stretch of 21 bases separates them. Reading the germline V gene gives CDR1 MGHDK and CDR2 SYGVNS.

This clonotype was counted between two and nine times. Its antigen is unknown. Base-call qualities are not available, and no considerably larger clone is one nucleotide away. The receptor was derived from a human donor who was either an allogeneic HSCT recipient or a stem cell or donor lymphocyte infusion donor (not recorded which). It is not recorded whose cells these are; they may come from a transplant donor. Sequencing input: blood, either unsorted or a sorted T cell fraction (not recorded which). The sequence joins TRBV25-1 to TRBJ2-1; the D segment might be TRBD1 or TRBD2, since each matches 5 bases. The nucleotides are TGTGCCAGCATCGAGCCCGGGGACGGTGGGGATGAGCAGTTCTTC. Translated, it gives CASIEPGDGGDEQFF.